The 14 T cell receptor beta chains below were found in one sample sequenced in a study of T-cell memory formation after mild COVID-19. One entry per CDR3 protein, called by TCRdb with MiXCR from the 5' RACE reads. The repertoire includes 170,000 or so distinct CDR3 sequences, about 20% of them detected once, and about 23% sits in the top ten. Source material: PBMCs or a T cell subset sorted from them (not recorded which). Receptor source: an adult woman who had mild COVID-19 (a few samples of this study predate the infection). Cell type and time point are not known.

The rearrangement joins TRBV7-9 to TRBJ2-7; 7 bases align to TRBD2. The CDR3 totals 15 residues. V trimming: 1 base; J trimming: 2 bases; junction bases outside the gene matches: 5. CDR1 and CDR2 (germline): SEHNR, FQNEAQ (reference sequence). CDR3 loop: CASSLDGGSAYEQYF. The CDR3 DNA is TGTGCCAGCAGCTTAGATGGCGGGAGCGCCTACGAGCAGTACTTC.

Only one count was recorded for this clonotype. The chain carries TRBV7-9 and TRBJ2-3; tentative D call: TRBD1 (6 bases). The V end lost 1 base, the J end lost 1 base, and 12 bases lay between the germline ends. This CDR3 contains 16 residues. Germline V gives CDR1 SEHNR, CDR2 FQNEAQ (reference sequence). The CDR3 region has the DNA TGTGCCAGCAGCTTAGTTGGGGGCGGCCGCACAGATACGCAGTATTTT. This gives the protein CASSLVGGGRTDTQYF.

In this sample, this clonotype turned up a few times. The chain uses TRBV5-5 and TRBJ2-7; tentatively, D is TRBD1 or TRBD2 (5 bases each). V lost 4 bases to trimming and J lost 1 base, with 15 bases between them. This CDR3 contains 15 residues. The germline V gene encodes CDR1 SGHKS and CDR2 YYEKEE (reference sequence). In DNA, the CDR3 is TGTGCCAGCAGCCACCGGGACGTAAGTTCCTACGAGCAGTACTTC. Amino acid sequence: CASSHRDVSSYEQYF.

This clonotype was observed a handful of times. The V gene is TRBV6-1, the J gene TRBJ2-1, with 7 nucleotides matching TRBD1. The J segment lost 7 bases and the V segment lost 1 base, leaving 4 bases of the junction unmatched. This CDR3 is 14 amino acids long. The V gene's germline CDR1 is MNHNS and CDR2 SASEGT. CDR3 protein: CASSEEGTENEQFF. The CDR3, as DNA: TGTGCCAGCAGTGAAGAAGGGACAGAAAATGAGCAGTTCTTC.

The CDR3 here is CASRRDQWGYEQYF. The CDR3 DNA sequence: TGTGCCAGCAGGCGGGACCAATGGGGATACGAGCAGTACTTC. The chain is built from TRBV27 and TRBJ2-7, with D perhaps matching TRBD2 (6 bases). CDR3 length: 14 residues. V was cut by 6 bases and J by 4 bases, with 16 bases left in between. Germline CDR1 is MNHEY and CDR2 is SMNVEV (reference sequence).

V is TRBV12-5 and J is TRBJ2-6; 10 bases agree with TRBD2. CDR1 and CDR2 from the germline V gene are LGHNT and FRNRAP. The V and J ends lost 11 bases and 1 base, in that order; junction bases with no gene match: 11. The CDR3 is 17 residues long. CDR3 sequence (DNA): TGTGCTGGTCAAACTAGCGGGAATCCGTCTGGGGCCAACGTCCTGACTTTC. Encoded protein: CAGQTSGNPSGANVLTF. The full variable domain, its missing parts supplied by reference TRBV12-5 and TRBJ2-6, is DARVTQTPRHKVTEMGQEVTMRCQPILGHNTVFWYRQTMMQGLELLAYFRNRAPLDDSGMPKDRFSAEMPDATLATLKIQPSEPRDSAVYFCAGQTSGNPSGANVLTFGAGSRLTVL.

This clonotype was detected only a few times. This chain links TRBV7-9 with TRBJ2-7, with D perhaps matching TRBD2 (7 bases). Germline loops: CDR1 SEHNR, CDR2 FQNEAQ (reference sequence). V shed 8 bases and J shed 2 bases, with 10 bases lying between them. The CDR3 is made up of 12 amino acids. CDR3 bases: TGTGCCAGCGGGGGGGGCACCTACGAGCAGTACTTC. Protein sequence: CASGGGTYEQYF.

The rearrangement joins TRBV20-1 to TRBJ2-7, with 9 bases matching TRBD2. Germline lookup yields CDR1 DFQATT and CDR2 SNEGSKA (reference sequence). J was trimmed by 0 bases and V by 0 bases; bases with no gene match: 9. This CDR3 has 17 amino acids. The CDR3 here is CSARDLWPSGTSYEQYF. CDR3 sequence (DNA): TGCAGTGCTAGAGATCTCTGGCCTAGCGGGACCTCCTACGAGCAGTACTTC.

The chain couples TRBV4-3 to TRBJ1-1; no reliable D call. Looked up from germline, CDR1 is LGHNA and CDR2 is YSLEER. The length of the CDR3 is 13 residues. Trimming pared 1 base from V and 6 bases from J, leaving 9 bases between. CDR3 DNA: TGCGCCAGCAGCCAAGGACCTAGGGCTGAAGCTTTCTTT. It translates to CASSQGPRAEAFF.

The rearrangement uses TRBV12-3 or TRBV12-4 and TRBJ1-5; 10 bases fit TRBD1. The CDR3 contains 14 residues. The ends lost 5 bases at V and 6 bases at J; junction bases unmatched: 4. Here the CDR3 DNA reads TGTGCCAGCAGTGGGACAGGGGCGGGTCAGCCCCAGCATTTT. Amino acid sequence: CASSGTGAGQPQHF.

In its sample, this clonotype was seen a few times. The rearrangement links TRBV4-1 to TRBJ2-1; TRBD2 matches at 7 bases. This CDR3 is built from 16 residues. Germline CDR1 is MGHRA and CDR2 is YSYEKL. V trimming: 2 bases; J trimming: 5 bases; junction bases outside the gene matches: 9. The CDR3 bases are TGCGCCAGCAGCCAACCGACTAGCCTATTCGACAATGAGCAGTTCTTC. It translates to CASSQPTSLFDNEQFF.

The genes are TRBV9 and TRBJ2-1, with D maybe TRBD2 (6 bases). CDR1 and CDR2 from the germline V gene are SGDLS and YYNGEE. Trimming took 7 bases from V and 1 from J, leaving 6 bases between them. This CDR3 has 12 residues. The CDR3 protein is CASGGSYNEQFF. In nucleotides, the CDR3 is TGTGCCAGCGGGGGGTCCTACAATGAGCAGTTCTTC.

DNA for the CDR3: TGTGCCAGCAGTTTTCTCGGCGGCCTGAGCACAGATACGCAGTATTTT. Its translation is CASSFLGGLSTDTQYF. The rearrangement joins TRBV12-3 or TRBV12-4 to TRBJ2-3; D is unclear. The CDR3 loop spans 16 amino acids. Deletions cut 3 bases from V and 0 bases from J, with 13 bases between.

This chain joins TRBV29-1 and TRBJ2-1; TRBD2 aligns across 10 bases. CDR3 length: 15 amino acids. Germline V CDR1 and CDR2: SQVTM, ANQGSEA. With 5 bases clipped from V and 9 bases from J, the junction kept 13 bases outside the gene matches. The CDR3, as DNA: TGCAGCGTTACCTCCGGGACTAGCGCCGGCAGTGAGCAGTTCTTC. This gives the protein CSVTSGTSAGSEQFF.